These T cell receptor beta chains were read from a single sample in a study of neurological immune-mediated disorders. TCRdb passed the 5' RACE reads through MiXCR, listing each CDR3 protein once. The sample shows roughly 52,000 distinct CDR3 sequences, about 3.7% of them seen only once. What was sequenced was PBMCs. These TCRs come from a man aged 55-75 years with multiple sclerosis. CDR3s include the opening cysteine and the closing phenylalanine or tryptophan. The D gene is left open where the match is weak. Size is omitted from some rows. Given values are once, few, many or a class for expanded clones.

v_gene	abundance	d_gene	j_gene	CDR3nt	CDR3aa
TRBV24-1	many	NA	TRBJ2-1	TGTGCCACCAGTGTCCTACAGGGCGGCAATGAGCAGTTCTTC	CATSVLQGGNEQFF
TRBV7-3	many	NA	TRBJ2-1	TGTGCCAGCAGCTTAAAAGGTCAGGATGAGCAGTTCTTC	CASSLKGQDEQFF
TRBV7-9	many	NA	TRBJ2-5	TGTGCCAGCACCTTCAGGGGGGCGAAAGAGACCCAGTACTTC	CASTFRGAKETQYF
TRBV9	many	NA	TRBJ1-1	TGTGCCAGCAGCGTACTTCCTCCACAGGGAGACACTGAAGCTTTCTTT	CASSVLPPQGDTEAFF
TRBV20-1	many	TRBD1	TRBJ1-6	TGCAGTGCCCCGAAAGGGGGACAGCTCAATTCACCCCTCCACTTT	CSAPKGGQLNSPLHF
TRBV20-1	many	NA	TRBJ2-2	TGCAGTGCTAGAGAGTACCAGGGGACCACCGGGGAGCTGTTTTTT	CSAREYQGTTGELFF
TRBV19	many	NA	TRBJ1-1	TGTGCCAGTAGTATTTCGGGCAACCCGAACACTGAAGCTTTCTTT	CASSISGNPNTEAFF
TRBV20-1	many	NA	TRBJ2-5	TGCAGTGCTAGACTCCAGGGGCTAGCGTGGGAGACCCAGTACTTC	CSARLQGLAWETQYF
TRBV20-1	many	TRBD2	TRBJ2-3	TGCAGTGCTAGGCGGGAGGGGAATACGCAGTATTTT	CSARREGNTQYF
TRBV5-1	many	NA	TRBJ2-1	TGCGCCAGCAGCTTGCACTTTGGGCCCAGCAATGAGCAGTTCTTC	CASSLHFGPSNEQFF
TRBV5-1	many	TRBD2	TRBJ2-7	TGCGCCAGCAGCATTCTACCGGGACTAGAGTACGAGCAGTACTTC	CASSILPGLEYEQYF
TRBV7-8	many	NA	TRBJ2-1	TGTGCCAGCAGCTTAGCCTACGCAAATGAGCAGTTCTTC	CASSLAYANEQFF
TRBV20-1	NA	NA	TRBJ1-4	TGCAGTGCTAGAGATGATGAAAAACTGTTTTTT	CSARDDEKLFF
TRBV9	many	NA	TRBJ1-5	TGTGCCAGCAGCGTAGGAGACACTAATCAGCCCCAGCATTTT	CASSVGDTNQPQHF
TRBV20-1	many	TRBD1	TRBJ2-1	TGCAGTGCTCAATCAGGGGGCAGCTTGTATGAGCAGTTCTTC	CSAQSGGSLYEQFF